The 7 T cell receptor beta chains given below trace back to one sample, sequenced in a study of identical twins. MiXCR, applied by TCRdb to the 5' RACE reads, yields one record per CDR3 protein. The table lists about 480,000 distinct CDR3 sequences, around 14% of them singletons. These data were also reused for a study on yellow fever vaccine responses in identical twins.

The specimen sequenced was CD4+ T cells sorted from blood. The receptor set was obtained from a woman younger than 35 in good health.

This sequence joins TRBV28 and TRBJ1-1, with 7 bases fitting TRBD1. After removal of 8 bases from V and 0 bases from J, the junction contained 3 bases not matched to a gene. The CDR3 runs 13 residues. The germline gives CDR1 MDHEN, CDR2 SYDVKM. The CDR3 protein is CASQGGLNTEAFF. CDR3 in DNA: TGTGCCAGCCAGGGGGGTTTGAACACTGAAGCTTTCTTT.

This clonotype has a single count. This chain uses TRBV30 with TRBJ2-1, with D possibly matching TRBD2 (6 bases). The germline CDR1 and CDR2 sequences are GTSNPN and SVGIG (reference sequence). The CDR3 contains 15 residues. V lost 5 bases and J 0 bases, leaving 14 bases between the germline ends. CDR3 bases: TGTGCCTGGGCCGAACGGGGGAGCTCCTACAATGAGCAGTTCTTC. Encoded protein: CAWAERGSSYNEQFF.

This clonotype was seen a few times. Likely a read error: the CDR3 ends without its conserved phenylalanine or tryptophan. This chain connects TRBV25-1 to TRBJ2-3, with 11 nucleotides matching TRBD1. Germline V gene data show CDR1 as MGHDK and CDR2 as SYGVNS. This CDR3 is built from 13 residues. V trimming: 8 bases; J trimming: 3 bases; junction bases outside the gene matches: 1. The CDR3 sequence is CASGTGGTDTQYL. As DNA, the CDR3 is TGTGCCAGCGGGACAGGGGGTACAGATACGCAGTATCTT.

The V call is TRBV3-1, the J call TRBJ2-1; TRBD1 matches 10 bases. J was trimmed by 7 bases and V by 7 bases; bases with no gene match: 7. The CDR3 length is 14 residues. CDR1 LGHDT and CDR2 YNNKEL come from the germline V gene (reference sequence). The CDR3, as DNA: TGTGCCAGCAAAAATCGACAGGGGGCTAATGAGCAGTTCTTC. Its translation: CASKNRQGANEQFF.

The chain employs TRBV5-1 and TRBJ2-3; D ambiguous. The germline CDR1 and CDR2 sequences are SGHRS and YFSETQ. Trimming removed 4 bases from V and 5 bases from J, with 5 bases in between. The CDR3 length is 11 residues. CDR3 protein: CASSDKDTQYF. The CDR3 DNA reads TGCGCCAGCAGCGATAAAGATACGCAGTATTTT.

The table lists this clonotype with a few counts. Germline and junction disagree at one end, which may indicate a read error. The chain links TRBV5-4 to TRBJ2-1; 8 bases are shared with TRBD1. The CDR3 extends over 16 amino acids. Germline V lookup: CDR1 SGHNT, CDR2 YYREEE (reference sequence). As DNA, the CDR3 is TGTGCCAGCAGTTTGGGGGGCAGGGGGCGCGGGAATGAGCAGTTCTTC. Translating it yields CASSLGGRGRGNEQFF.

J is TRBJ2-3 and V is TRBV5-1, with unresolved D. The V end was cut by 2 bases, the J end by 2 bases, with 9 bases between. Per the germline V gene, CDR1 is SGHRS and CDR2 is YFSETQ. The CDR3 is 14 amino acids. DNA for the CDR3: TGCGCCAGCAGCTTAAGCGATCCCACAGATACGCAGTATTTT. Translating it yields CASSLSDPTDTQYF. Complete variable domain (other parts from reference TRBV5-1 and TRBJ2-3): KAGVTQTPRYLIKTRGQQVTLSCSPISGHRSVSWYQQTPGQGLQFLFEYFSETQRNKGNFPGRFSGRQFSNSRSEMNVSTLELGDSALYLCASSLSDPTDTQYFGPGTRLTVL.